The source of this TCR beta chain is a study of shared clonotypes between healthy human individuals. Overall study context: Plates per donor: three CD4 naive, three CD4 memory, two CD8 naive, one CD8 memory.

CDR1 and CDR2 from the germline V gene are SGHRS and YFSETQ. After removal of 0 bases from V and 4 bases from J, the junction contained 7 bases not matched to a gene. The CDR3 loop spans 16 amino acids. In the case of this clone: As yet, its antigen is unknown.

The study's findings and limits: Sampling included only blood; tissue repertoires likely differ. Sequencing depth was expected to affect clonotype sharing among donors.

Assay: immunoSEQ multiplex PCR; the TCRdb copy retains only in-frame clones and omits some. This table has over a million clones, approximately 80% appearing once. A CD45RA-negative memory subset and a CD45RA+ naive subset were separated from the CD4+ cells. This TCR came from a young man in good health. Some clones in this sample may be carry-over from other donors' samples. Sample: memory CD4+ T cells from PBMCs. Subset: CD45RA-negative fraction. The J gene is TRBJ2-1, the V gene TRBV5-1; 7 bases line up with TRBD2. The CDR3 loop is CASSLGSSGQYNEQFF. CDR3 bases: TGCGCCAGCAGCTTGGGGTCTAGCGGTCAATACAATGAGCAGTTCTTC. Variable domain in full (rest from reference TRBV5-1 and TRBJ2-1): KAGVTQTPRYLIKTRGQQVTLSCSPISGHRSVSWYQQTPGQGLQFLFEYFSETQRNKGNFPGRFSGRQFSNSRSEMNVSTLELGDSALYLCASSLGSSGQYNEQFFGPGTRLTVL.